The clone carrying this T cell receptor (beta chain) has just a few counts. Irradiated stimulators labeled with violet dye, approximately 200,000 in number, were plated with approximately 200,000 CFSE-labeled responders. This table comes from immunoSEQ multiplex PCR, and its TCRdb copy is limited to in-frame clones, with some not included. Of tens of thousands of clones listed, around 56% are singletons. This entry belongs to a study of graft-versus-host responses after intestinal transplantation. Germline CDR1 is SGHAT and CDR2 is FQNNGV. Trimming pared 5 bases from V and 0 bases from J, leaving 16 bases between. There are 16 residues in the CDR3.

The clonotype comes from a human patient who received an intestinal transplant. Material: alloreactive CD4+ T cells from a mixed lymphocyte reaction culture, obtained before intestinal transplant. The subset denotes: CFSE-low proliferating T cells sorted from approximately 6-day pre-transplant mixed lymphocyte reaction (GvH or HvG direction). The chain couples TRBV11-2 to TRBJ2-5; D may be TRBD1 (5 bases). In DNA form, the CDR3 reads TGTGCCAGCAGCCACCTCGCCCACAGGTACCAAGAGACCCAGTACTTC. Translation gives CASSHLAHRYQETQYF. The full variable domain, rest sourced from reference TRBV11-2 and TRBJ2-5, is EAGVAQSPRYKIIEKRQSVAFWCNPISGHATLYWYQQILGQGPKLLIQFQNNGVVDDSQLPKDRFSAERLKGVDSTLKIQPAKLEDSAVYLCASSHLAHRYQETQYFGPGTRLLVL.